The rows below give T cell receptor beta chains drawn from one sample of a study of blood T cell repertoires in COVID-19. Assay used: immunoSEQ multiplex PCR; TCRdb lists only in-frame clones, some missing. The repertoire holds under 150,000 clones, over 70% seen once, with approximately 1.5% in the top ten. Material for sequencing was peripheral blood. The origin of the receptors is a man between 50 and 59 years old with acute or convalescent COVID-19. CDR3s include the opening cysteine and the closing phenylalanine or tryptophan. D genes are given only for firm matches. Size values are once, few and many counts, or a class for expanded clones, and some rows have none.

>TRBV11-2|TRBJ2-1|TRBD1|once|16
CASSLGWGTGNNEQFF
TGTGCCAGCAGCTTGGGGTGGGGGACAGGTAACAATGAGCAGTTCTTC
>TRBV19|TRBJ2-1|TRBD1|.|15
CASSRTGTDYNEQFF
TGTGCCAGTAGTCGAACCGGGACAGACTACAATGAGCAGTTCTTC
>TRBV5-4|TRBJ1-1|.|.|13
CASSLQVLTEAFF
TGTGCCAGCAGCTTACAGGTTCTTACTGAAGCTTTCTTT
>TRBV6-6|TRBJ2-2|TRBD1|.|16
CARNLLPGGVTGELFF
TGTGCCAGGAACTTACTCCCAGGGGGCGTCACCGGGGAGCTGTTTTTT
>TRBV18|TRBJ2-1|TRBD1|.|15
CASSQQGAASGEQFF
TGTGCCAGCTCACAACAGGGGGCGGCTAGCGGTGAGCAGTTCTTC
>TRBV2|TRBJ1-1|.|.|14
CASSVQGRNTEAFF
TGTGCCAGCAGCGTTCAGGGTAGAAACACTGAAGCTTTCTTT
>TRBV18|TRBJ2-3|TRBD2|.|21
CASSPSGRSGGTLGNTDTQYF
TGTGCCAGCTCACCAAGCGGACGAAGCGGGGGAACACTGGGGAACACAGATACGCAGTATTTT
>TRBV29-1|TRBJ1-4|TRBD1|few|14
CSVRATGQGEKLFF
TGCAGCGTGAGGGCGACAGGGCAGGGTGAAAAACTGTTTTTT
>TRBV30|TRBJ1-2|TRBD1|.|13
CAWGGQGTYGYTF
TGTGCCTGGGGCGGACAGGGTACCTATGGCTACACCTTC
>TRBV6-2/TRBV6-3|TRBJ2-3|TRBD2|.|17
CASSYGSSGGRTDTQYF
TGTGCCAGCAGTTACGGGTCGAGCGGGGGGCGCACAGATACGCAGTATTTT
>TRBV2|TRBJ1-5|TRBD1|.|16
CASSPWGQGGNQPQHF
TGTGCCAGCAGTCCGTGGGGACAGGGGGGCAATCAGCCCCAGCATTTT
>TRBV29-1|TRBJ1-2|.|.|16
CSVEDLGHTSNYGYTF
TGCAGCGTTGAAGATCTAGGACATACCTCTAACTATGGCTACACCTTC
>TRBV4-2|TRBJ1-3|TRBD1|.|16
CASSQEVGTGGNTIYF
TGTGCCAGCAGCCAAGAAGTGGGGACAGGGGGAAACACCATATATTTT
>TRBV19|TRBJ2-3|TRBD1|.|15
CASSLQGALTDTQYF
TGTGCCAGTAGTCTCCAGGGGGCATTAACAGATACGCAGTATTTT
>TRBV5-5|TRBJ1-3|TRBD1|.|17
CASSTQGGTSSGNTIYF
TGTGCCAGCAGCACCCAAGGGGGCACCAGCTCTGGAAACACCATATATTTT
>TRBV7-8|TRBJ2-1|TRBD2|once|15
CASSPGLAGVNEQFF
TGTGCCAGCAGCCCGGGACTAGCGGGGGTCAATGAGCAGTTCTTC
>TRBV11-3|TRBJ2-2|.|.|15
CASSLATRGTGELFF
TGTGCCAGCAGCTTAGCCACCCGAGGCACCGGGGAGCTGTTTTTT